Shown below are 10 T cell receptor beta chains from a single sample sequenced in a study of lymphopenia after photon versus proton radiotherapy. Generated by immunoSEQ multiplex PCR, the TCRdb table keeps only in-frame clones and is missing some. The sample has over 50,000 clones, roughly 86% seen once. Material: peripheral blood, obtained from a patient treated with photon-based radiotherapy. The source is a man aged 40-49 years with gastric cancer.

A single count supports this clone. The chain employs TRBV6-1 and TRBJ1-3; D is uncertain. The CDR3 sequence is 15 residues long. V was pared by 8 bases and J by 0 bases, with 14 bases between. Germline V gene data show CDR1 as MNHNS and CDR2 as SASEGT. The CDR3 DNA reads TGTGCCAGCGGACGAGGACCCCGCTCTGGAAACACCATATATTTT. Translated, it gives CASGRGPRSGNTIYF.

The chain recombines TRBV2 with TRBJ2-5; D is perhaps TRBD1 or TRBD2 (6 bases each). V dropped 6 bases and J dropped 4 bases, with 12 bases sitting between them. The CDR3 runs to 13 residues. Per the germline V gene, CDR1 is SNHLY and CDR2 is FYNNEI. In nucleotides, the CDR3 is TGTGCCAGCAGGGGGGGCCTGGGAGAGACCCAGTACTTC. This encodes CASRGGLGETQYF. Combining the CDR3 with reference TRBV2 and TRBJ2-5 gives the whole variable domain EPEVTQTPSHQVTQMGQEVILRCVPISNHLYFYWYRQILGQKVEFLVSFYNNEISEKSEIFDDQFSVERPDGSNFTLKIRSTKLEDSAMYFCASRGGLGETQYFGPGTRLLVL.

The chain combines TRBV11-2 with TRBJ1-4, with 9 bases identical to TRBD1. The germline V gene has CDR1 SGHAT and CDR2 FQNNGV. Losses at the gene ends were 5 bases for V and 8 bases for J; bases not matched to a gene: 9. There are 15 residues in the CDR3. The CDR3 DNA sequence: TGTGCCAGCAGCCTGGGGACAGGGCGGTTCGAAAAACTGTTTTTT. This sequence encodes CASSLGTGRFEKLFF.

The gene calls are TRBV19 and TRBJ1-6; D is ambiguous. The germline CDR1 and CDR2 sequences are LNHDA and SQIVND (reference sequence). This CDR3 comprises 15 residues. With 6 bases removed from V and 3 bases from J, the gap between germline ends came to 12 bases. CDR3: CASRMRGNYNSPLHF. CDR3 nucleotide sequence: TGTGCCAGTAGAATGAGAGGGAACTATAATTCACCCCTCCACTTT.

The rearrangement joins TRBV9 to TRBJ2-5; 9 positions agree with TRBD2. Losses at the gene ends were 3 bases for V and 4 bases for J; bases not matched to a gene: 10. Germline values: CDR1 SGDLS, CDR2 YYNGEE. The CDR3 sequence is 16 residues long. DNA for the CDR3: TGTGCCAGCAGCGGTAGAGCGGGGGGCGTAGGAGAGACCCAGTACTTC. Translation: CASSGRAGGVGETQYF.

This chain links TRBV6-5 with TRBJ1-6; TRBD1 is a possible D gene (5 bases). Trimming removed 10 bases from V and 0 bases from J, with 13 bases in between. The CDR3 extends over 15 amino acids. Per the germline V gene, CDR1 is MNHEY and CDR2 is SVGAGI. This chain's CDR3 is CATRADSSYNSPLHF. The DNA of the CDR3 is TGTGCCACAAGGGCCGACAGCTCCTATAATTCACCCCTCCACTTT.

V and J are TRBV12-5 and TRBJ2-3; 7 bases are a match to TRBD2. The CDR3 length is 17 residues. Germline values: CDR1 LGHNT, CDR2 FRNRAP. Trimming took 0 bases from V and 2 from J; bases not matched to a gene: 8. The CDR3 here is CASGLVGRAIATDTQYF. CDR3 coding DNA: TGTGCTAGTGGTTTGGTAGGGAGGGCGATAGCCACAGATACGCAGTATTTT.

V usage is TRBV18 and J usage is TRBJ1-5; 9 positions match TRBD1. V gave up 5 bases and J gave up 3 bases; unmatched junction bases: 5. The CDR3 contains 15 residues. The germline CDR1 and CDR2 sequences are KGHSH and LQKENI. CDR3 protein: CASSNRDRDNQPQHF. CDR3 in DNA: TGTGCCAGCTCAAATCGGGACAGGGACAATCAGCCCCAGCATTTT. The complete variable domain, with remaining parts taken from reference TRBV18 and TRBJ1-5, reads NAGVMQNPRHLVRRRGQEARLRCSPMKGHSHVYWYRQLPEEGLKFMVYLQKENIIDESGMPKERFSAEFPKEGPSILRIQQVVRGDSAAYFCASSNRDRDNQPQHFGDGTRLSIL.

The V gene is TRBV25-1, the J gene TRBJ1-5; TRBD1 matches 7 bases. Germline CDR1 reads MGHDK; CDR2 reads SYGVNS. V dropped 4 bases and J dropped 4; count of bases not matched to a gene: 4. CDR3 length equals 14 residues. CDR3 bases: TGTGCCAGCAGTGTGACAGGGTTGAATCAGCCCCAGCATTTT. Amino acid sequence: CASSVTGLNQPQHF.

This chain connects TRBV15 to TRBJ1-1; no clear D. The CDR3 spans 15 residues. The V and J ends lost 4 bases and 0 bases respectively, with 12 bases between them. The germline V gene encodes CDR1 LNHNV and CDR2 YYDKDF (reference sequence). CDR3 region: CATSTHSRMNTEAFF. CDR3 nucleotide sequence: TGTGCCACCAGCACACATTCCAGAATGAACACTGAAGCTTTCTTT.